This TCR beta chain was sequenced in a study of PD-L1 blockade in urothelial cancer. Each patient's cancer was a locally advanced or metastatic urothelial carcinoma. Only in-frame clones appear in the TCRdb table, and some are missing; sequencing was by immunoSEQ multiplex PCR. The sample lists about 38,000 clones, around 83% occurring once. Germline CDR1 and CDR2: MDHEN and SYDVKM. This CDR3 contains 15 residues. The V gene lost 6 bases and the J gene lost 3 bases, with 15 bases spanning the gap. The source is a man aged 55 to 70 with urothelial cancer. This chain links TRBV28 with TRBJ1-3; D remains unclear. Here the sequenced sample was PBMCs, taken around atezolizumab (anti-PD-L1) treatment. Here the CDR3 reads CASSPAGVFGNTIYF. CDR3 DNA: TGTGCCAGCAGCCCGGCCGGGGTATTTGGAAACACCATATATTTT. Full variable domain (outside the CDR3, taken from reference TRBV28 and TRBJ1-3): DVKVTQSSRYLVKRTGEKVFLECVQDMDHENMFWYRQDPGLGLRLIYFSYDVKMKEKGDIPEGYSVSREKKERFSLILESASTNQTSMYLCASSPAGVFGNTIYFGEGSWLTVV.